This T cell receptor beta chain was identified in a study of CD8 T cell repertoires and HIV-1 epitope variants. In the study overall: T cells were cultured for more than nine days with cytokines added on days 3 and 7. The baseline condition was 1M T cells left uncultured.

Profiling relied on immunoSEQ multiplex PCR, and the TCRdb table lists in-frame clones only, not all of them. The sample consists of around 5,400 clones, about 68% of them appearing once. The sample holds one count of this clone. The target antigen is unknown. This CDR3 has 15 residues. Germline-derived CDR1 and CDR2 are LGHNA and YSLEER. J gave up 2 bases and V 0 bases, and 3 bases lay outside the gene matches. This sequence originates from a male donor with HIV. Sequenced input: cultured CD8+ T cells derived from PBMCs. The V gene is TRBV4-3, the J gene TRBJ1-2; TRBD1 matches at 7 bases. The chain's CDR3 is CASSQDAQGNYGYTF. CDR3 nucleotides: TGCGCCAGCAGCCAAGATGCACAGGGGAACTATGGCTACACCTTC.